This TCR beta chain was captured in a study of blood T cell repertoires in COVID-19. Background on the study: Nucleic acid was either cDNA or gDNA, and it came from T cells, B-cell-depleted T cells, or PBMCs.

CDR3 length: 11 amino acids. Germline V gene lookup returns CDR1 MNHEY and CDR2 SVGAGI. V shed 1 base and J shed 10 bases, with 7 bases lying between them. Profiled with immunoSEQ multiplex PCR; TCRdb holds only in-frame clones, not every one. The data show tens of thousands of clones, with around 90% seen just once and 20% to 30% held by the top ten. The sequenced sample was peripheral blood. The gene calls are TRBV6-5 and TRBJ1-1, with D possibly matching TRBD1 (5 bases). The receptor's source is a man in his sixties with active or convalescent COVID-19. The CDR3 protein is CASSYFQGAFF. CDR3 nucleotide sequence: TGTGCCAGCAGTTACTTCCAGGGAGCTTTCTTT.